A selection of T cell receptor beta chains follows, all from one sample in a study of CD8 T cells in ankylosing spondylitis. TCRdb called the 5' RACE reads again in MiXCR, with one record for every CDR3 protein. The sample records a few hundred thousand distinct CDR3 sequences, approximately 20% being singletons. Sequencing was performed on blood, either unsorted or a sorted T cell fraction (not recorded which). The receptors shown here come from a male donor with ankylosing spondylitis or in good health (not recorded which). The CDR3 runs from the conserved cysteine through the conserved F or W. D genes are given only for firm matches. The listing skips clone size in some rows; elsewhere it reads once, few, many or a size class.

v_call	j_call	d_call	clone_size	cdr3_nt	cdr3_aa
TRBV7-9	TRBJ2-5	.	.	TGTGCCAGCAGTTCTCCCTATACGGAGACCCAGTACTTC	CASSSPYTETQYF
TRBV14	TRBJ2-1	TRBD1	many	TGTGCCAGCAGGGGCAGGGGGTCCTACAATGAGCAGTTCTTC	CASRGRGSYNEQFF
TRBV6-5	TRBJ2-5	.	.	TGTGCCAGTCCTTGGGATCAAGAGACCCAGTACTTC	CASPWDQETQYF
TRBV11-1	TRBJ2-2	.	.	TGTGCCAGCAGCCCACCATCCAAACAAGGGGCGAACACCGGGGAGCTGTTTTTT	CASSPPSKQGANTGELFF
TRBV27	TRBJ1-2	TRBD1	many	TGTGCCAGCAGTTTATTTGGGACAGGGGGCTATGGCTACACCTTC	CASSLFGTGGYGYTF
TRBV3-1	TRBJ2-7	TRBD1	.	TGTGCCAGCAGCCAGTCGGGACAGAGCTACGAGCAGTACTTC	CASSQSGQSYEQYF
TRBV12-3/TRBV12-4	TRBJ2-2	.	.	TGTGCCAGCAGTTTAGTGGTTGACGGGGAGCTGTTTTTT	CASSLVVDGELFF
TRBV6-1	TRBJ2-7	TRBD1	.	TGTGCCAGCAGCGGCCGACAGGGAGATCCCTACGAGCAGTACTTC	CASSGRQGDPYEQYF
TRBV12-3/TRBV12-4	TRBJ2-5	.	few	TGTGCCAGCAGTTCCCCCCCCGGGGGCGTAGAGACCCAGTACTTC	CASSSPPGGVETQYF
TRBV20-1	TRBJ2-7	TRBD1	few	TGCAGTGCTAGCAGTCCGGGACAGATCTCCTACGAGCAGTACTTC	CSASSPGQISYEQYF
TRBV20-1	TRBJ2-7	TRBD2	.	TGCAGTGCTAGAGATTTGGCTAGCGGGGGTGTCTACGAGCAGTACTTC	CSARDLASGGVYEQYF
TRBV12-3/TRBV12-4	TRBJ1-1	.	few	TGTGCCAGCAGTTTTCGGGCAGAAGCTTTCTTT	CASSFRAEAFF
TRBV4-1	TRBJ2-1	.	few	TGCGCCAGCAGCCAATTATGGGGTGACAATGAGCAGTTCTTC	CASSQLWGDNEQFF
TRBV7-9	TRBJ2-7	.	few	TGTGCCAGCAGCTTTCCCAGGGGAATACCCTCCTACGAGCAGTACTTC	CASSFPRGIPSYEQYF
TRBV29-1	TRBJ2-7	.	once	TGCAGCGTTTGGGGGGACTACGAGCAGTACTTC	CSVWGDYEQYF
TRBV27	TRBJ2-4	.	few	TGTGCCAGCAGTTTACGCCATGAGAACATTCAGTACTTC	CASSLRHENIQYF
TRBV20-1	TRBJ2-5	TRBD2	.	TGCAGTGCTAGAGACGGGACTAGCGGAGGAGAGACCCAGTACTTC	CSARDGTSGGETQYF
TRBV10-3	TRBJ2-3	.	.	TGTGCCATCAGTGACGTGCACCGCACAGATACGCAGTATTTT	CAISDVHRTDTQYF
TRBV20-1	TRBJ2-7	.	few	TGCAGTGCGCAGCAACCCCTCTCCTACGAGCAGTACTTC	CSAQQPLSYEQYF
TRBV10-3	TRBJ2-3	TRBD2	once	TGTGCCATCACCCGTCCGAGCCTAGCGGGCGGTTTGGGTACGCAGTATTTT	CAITRPSLAGGLGTQYF
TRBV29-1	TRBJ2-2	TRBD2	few	TGCAGCGTCCGGGGGACTAGCGGGGTCGGGGAGCTGTTTTTT	CSVRGTSGVGELFF
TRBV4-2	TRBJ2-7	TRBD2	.	TGTGCCAGCAGCCCTCAACTAGCGGGGGGTCCATTTGGGTACGAGCAGTACTTC	CASSPQLAGGPFGYEQYF
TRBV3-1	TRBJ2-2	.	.	TGTGCCAGCAGCCGATGGGTCCCGAACACCGGGGAGCTGTTTTTT	CASSRWVPNTGELFF
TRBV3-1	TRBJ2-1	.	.	TGTGCCAGCAGCCGGATAAGGTTCTATGAGCAGTTCTTC	CASSRIRFYEQFF
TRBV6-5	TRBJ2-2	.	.	TGTGCCAGCAGTTACTCAGGACAGACTGACACCGGGGAGCTGTTTTTT	CASSYSGQTDTGELFF
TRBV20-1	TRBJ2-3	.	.	TGCAGTGCACCACAGCCAGATACGCAGTATTTT	CSAPQPDTQYF
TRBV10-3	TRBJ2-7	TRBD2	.	TGTGCCGCCGGGACTAGCGGGATTCCCTACGAGCAGTACTTC	CAAGTSGIPYEQYF
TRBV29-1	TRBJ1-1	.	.	TGCAGCGTGCGGGCAGGATTGGCCACTGAAGCTTTCTTT	CSVRAGLATEAFF
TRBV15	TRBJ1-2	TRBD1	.	TGTGCCACTCGTCCAAAAGGGGGCAACTATGGCTACACCTTC	CATRPKGGNYGYTF
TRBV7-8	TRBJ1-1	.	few	TGTGCCAGCAGCTTACTGAATGGGAACACTGAAGCTTTCTTT	CASSLLNGNTEAFF
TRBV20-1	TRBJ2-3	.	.	TGCAGTGCTAGCATCGGGGGGCGTGTAGATACGCAGTATTTT	CSASIGGRVDTQYF
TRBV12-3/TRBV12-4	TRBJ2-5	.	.	TGTGCCAGCAGTTTTACGGGGGCCTCAGAGACCCAGTACTTC	CASSFTGASETQYF
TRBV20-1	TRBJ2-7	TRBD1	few	TGCAGTGCTAGAGCCGGGACAGACTACGAGCAGTACTTC	CSARAGTDYEQYF
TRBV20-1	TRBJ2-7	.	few	TGCAGTGCAAGTGGGGGAAACGAGCAGTACTTC	CSASGGNEQYF
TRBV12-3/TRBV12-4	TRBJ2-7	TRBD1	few	TGTGCCAGCAGTTTCCCCGGGACAGGGGAAGAGCAGTACTTC	CASSFPGTGEEQYF
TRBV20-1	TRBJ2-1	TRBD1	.	TGCAGTGCTACCGGGACAGGGGGGGAAGGTGAGCAGTTCTTC	CSATGTGGEGEQFF
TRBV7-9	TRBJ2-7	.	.	TGTGCCAGCAGCTCTCTTTCAGGGGCCTACGAGCAGTACTTC	CASSSLSGAYEQYF
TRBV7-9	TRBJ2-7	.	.	TGTGCCAGCACCGGGACAAGTCGGTCCTTGGGGGGCGAGCAGTACTTC	CASTGTSRSLGGEQYF
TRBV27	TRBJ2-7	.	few	TGTGCCAGCAGACCCGGTGGGACCTACGAGCAGTACTTC	CASRPGGTYEQYF
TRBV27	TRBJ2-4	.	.	TGTGCCAGCAGTTTGAGCGGACTCATTCAGTACTTC	CASSLSGLIQYF
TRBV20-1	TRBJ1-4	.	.	TGCAGTGCTAGGGGACCCTCACACGTGGGGAAACTGTTTTTT	CSARGPSHVGKLFF